This T cell receptor (beta chain) was identified during a study of T-cell memory formation after mild COVID-19. Findings and caveats of the study: A subset of responding clones appeared in pre-infection memory, suggesting cross-reactive memory joined.

TCRdb reanalysed the 5' RACE reads using MiXCR and keeps one entry per CDR3 protein. The sample holds roughly 240,000 distinct CDR3 sequences; around 15% are singletons and the top ten take roughly 20%. In its sample, this clonotype was seen a few times. Its antigen is not identified. Germline CDR1 MGHRA, CDR2 YSYEKL. V was clipped by 1 base and J by 9 bases, with 25 bases between them. The length of the CDR3 is 18 residues. The chain couples TRBV4-1 to TRBJ1-5, with D unclear. The source of this sequence is a man aged 18 to 29 who had mild COVID-19 (a few samples of this study predate the infection). Cell type and time point are not known. Source material: PBMCs or a T cell subset sorted from them (not recorded which). CDR3 protein: CASSQVVKSVGRVWPQHF. The CDR3 nucleotides are TGCGCCAGCAGCCAAGTGGTCAAGTCGGTCGGTCGCGTGTGGCCCCAGCATTTT.